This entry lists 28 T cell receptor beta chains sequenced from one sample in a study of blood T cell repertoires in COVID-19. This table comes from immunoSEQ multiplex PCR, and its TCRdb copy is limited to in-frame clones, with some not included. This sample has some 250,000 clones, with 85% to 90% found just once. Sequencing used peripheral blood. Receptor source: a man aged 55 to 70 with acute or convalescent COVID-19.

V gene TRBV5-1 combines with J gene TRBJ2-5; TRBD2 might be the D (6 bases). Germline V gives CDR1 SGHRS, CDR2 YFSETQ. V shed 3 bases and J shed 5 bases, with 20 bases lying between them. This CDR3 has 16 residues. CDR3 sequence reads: CASSSAGPQWGETQYF. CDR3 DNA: TGCGCCAGCAGCTCGGCGGGGCCTCAGTGGGGGGAGACCCAGTACTTC.

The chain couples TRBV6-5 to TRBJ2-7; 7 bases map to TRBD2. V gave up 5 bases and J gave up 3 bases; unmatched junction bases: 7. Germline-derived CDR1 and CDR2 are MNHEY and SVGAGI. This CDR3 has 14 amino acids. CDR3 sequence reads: CASSPPSGVYEQYF. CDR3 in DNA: TGTGCCAGCAGTCCCCCTAGCGGAGTCTACGAGCAGTACTTC.

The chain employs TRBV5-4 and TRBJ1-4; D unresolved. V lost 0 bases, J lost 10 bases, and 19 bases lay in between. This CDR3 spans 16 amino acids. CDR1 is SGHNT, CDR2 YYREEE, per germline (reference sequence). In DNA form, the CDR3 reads TGTGCCAGCAGCTTGGCCGGGAGCTCATCGGTGGGAAAACTGTTTTTT. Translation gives CASSLAGSSSVGKLFF.

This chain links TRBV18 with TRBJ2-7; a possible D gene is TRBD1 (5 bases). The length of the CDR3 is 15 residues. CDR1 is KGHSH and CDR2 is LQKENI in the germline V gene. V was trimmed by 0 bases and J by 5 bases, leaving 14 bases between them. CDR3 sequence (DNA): TGTGCCAGCTCACCACCGTCCGGGTCCAGGGACGAGCAGTACTTC. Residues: CASSPPSGSRDEQYF.

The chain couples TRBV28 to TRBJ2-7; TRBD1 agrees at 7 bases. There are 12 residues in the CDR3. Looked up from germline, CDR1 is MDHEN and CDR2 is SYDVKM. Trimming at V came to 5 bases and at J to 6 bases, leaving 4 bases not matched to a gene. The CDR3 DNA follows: TGTGCCAGCAGTAGACAGGGCCTCGAGCAGTACTTC. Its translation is CASSRQGLEQYF. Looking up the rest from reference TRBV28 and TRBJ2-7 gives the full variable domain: DVKVTQSSRYLVKRTGEKVFLECVQDMDHENMFWYRQDPGLGLRLIYFSYDVKMKEKGDIPEGYSVSREKKERFSLILESASTNQTSMYLCASSRQGLEQYFGPGTRLTVT.

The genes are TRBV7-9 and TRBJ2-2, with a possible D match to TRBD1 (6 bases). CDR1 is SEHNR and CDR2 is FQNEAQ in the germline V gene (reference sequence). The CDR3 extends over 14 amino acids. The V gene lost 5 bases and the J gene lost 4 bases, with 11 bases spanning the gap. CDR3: CASSTQQGTGELFF. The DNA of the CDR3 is TGTGCCAGCAGCACCCAACAGGGCACCGGGGAGCTGTTTTTT.

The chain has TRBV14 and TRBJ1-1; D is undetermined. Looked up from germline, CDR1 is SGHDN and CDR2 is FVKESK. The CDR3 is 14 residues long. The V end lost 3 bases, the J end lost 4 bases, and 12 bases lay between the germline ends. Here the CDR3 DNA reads TGTGCCAGCAGCCAGGGGAGGTCTGGCACTGAAGCTTTCTTT. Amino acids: CASSQGRSGTEAFF.

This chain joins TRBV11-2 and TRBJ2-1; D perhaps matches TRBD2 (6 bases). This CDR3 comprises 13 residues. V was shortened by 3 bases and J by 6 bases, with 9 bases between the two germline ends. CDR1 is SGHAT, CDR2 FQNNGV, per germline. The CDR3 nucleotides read TGTGCCAGCAGCTTCGGGGAGGCCAATGAGCAGTTCTTC. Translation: CASSFGEANEQFF.

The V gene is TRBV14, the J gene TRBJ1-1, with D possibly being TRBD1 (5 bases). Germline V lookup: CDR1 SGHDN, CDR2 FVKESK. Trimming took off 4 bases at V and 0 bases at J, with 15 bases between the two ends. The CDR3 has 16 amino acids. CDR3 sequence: CASSPRRQHMNTEAFF. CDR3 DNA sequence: TGTGCCAGCAGCCCAAGGAGACAGCATATGAACACTGAAGCTTTCTTT. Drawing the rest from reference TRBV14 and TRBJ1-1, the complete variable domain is EAGVTQFPSHSVIEKGQTVTLRCDPISGHDNLYWYRRVMGKEIKFLLHFVKESKQDESGMPNNRFLAERTGGTYSTLKVQPAELEDSGVYFCASSPRRQHMNTEAFFGQGTRLTVV.

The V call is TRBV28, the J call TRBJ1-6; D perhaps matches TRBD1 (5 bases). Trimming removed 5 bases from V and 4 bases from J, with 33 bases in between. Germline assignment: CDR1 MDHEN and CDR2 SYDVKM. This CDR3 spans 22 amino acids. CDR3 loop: CASSLLLPRTVSPGEYNSPLHF. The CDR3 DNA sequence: TGTGCCAGCAGTCTACTACTCCCCCGGACGGTCTCTCCGGGGGAGTATAATTCACCCCTCCACTTT.

CDR3 DNA sequence: TGTGCCAGCAGCACCTCCGGGACTAGCGCGGAGACCCAGTACTTC. This encodes CASSTSGTSAETQYF. The rearrangement joins TRBV28 to TRBJ2-5, with 10 bases identical to TRBD2. The V and J ends lost 6 bases and 5 bases, in that order; junction bases with no gene match: 9. Germline loops: CDR1 MDHEN, CDR2 SYDVKM. CDR3 length: 15 amino acids. The complete variable domain, with remaining parts taken from reference TRBV28 and TRBJ2-5, reads DVKVTQSSRYLVKRTGEKVFLECVQDMDHENMFWYRQDPGLGLRLIYFSYDVKMKEKGDIPEGYSVSREKKERFSLILESASTNQTSMYLCASSTSGTSAETQYFGPGTRLLVL.

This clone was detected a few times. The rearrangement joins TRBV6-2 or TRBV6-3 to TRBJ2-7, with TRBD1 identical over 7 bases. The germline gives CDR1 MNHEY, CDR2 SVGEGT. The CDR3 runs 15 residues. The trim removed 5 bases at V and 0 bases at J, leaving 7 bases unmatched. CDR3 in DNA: TGTGCCAGCAGTCCGATTGACAGGGCCTCCTACGAGCAGTACTTC. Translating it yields CASSPIDRASYEQYF.

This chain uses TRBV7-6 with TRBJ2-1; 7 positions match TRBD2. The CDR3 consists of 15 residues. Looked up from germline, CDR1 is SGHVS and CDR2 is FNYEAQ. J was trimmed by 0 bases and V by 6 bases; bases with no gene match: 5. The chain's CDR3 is CASSSERDSYNEQFF. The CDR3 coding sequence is TGTGCCAGCAGTAGCGAGCGGGACTCCTACAATGAGCAGTTCTTC.

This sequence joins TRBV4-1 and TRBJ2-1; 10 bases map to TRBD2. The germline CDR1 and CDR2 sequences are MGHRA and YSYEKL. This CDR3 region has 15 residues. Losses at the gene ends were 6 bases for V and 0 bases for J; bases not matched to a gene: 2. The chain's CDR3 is CASSSSGSSYNEQFF. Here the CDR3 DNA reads TGCGCCAGCAGTTCTAGCGGGAGCTCCTACAATGAGCAGTTCTTC.

The CDR3 DNA is TGTGCCAGCAGCTTAGTCCAGGGGGCCGGGGAGCTGTTTTTT. Translating it yields CASSLVQGAGELFF. The rearrangement links TRBV11-3 to TRBJ2-2; the match to TRBD1 covers 7 bases. The junction had 2 bases not matched to a gene; V was cut back by 1 base and J by 6 bases. Germline lookup yields CDR1 SGHNT and CDR2 YENEEA. The CDR3 consists of 14 residues.

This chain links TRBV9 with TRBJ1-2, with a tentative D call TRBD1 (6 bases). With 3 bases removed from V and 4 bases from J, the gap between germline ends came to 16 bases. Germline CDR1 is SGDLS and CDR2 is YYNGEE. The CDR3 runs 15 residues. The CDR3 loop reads CASSEGLLTGYGYTF. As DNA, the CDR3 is TGTGCCAGCAGCGAAGGTTTGTTGACAGGCTATGGCTACACCTTC.

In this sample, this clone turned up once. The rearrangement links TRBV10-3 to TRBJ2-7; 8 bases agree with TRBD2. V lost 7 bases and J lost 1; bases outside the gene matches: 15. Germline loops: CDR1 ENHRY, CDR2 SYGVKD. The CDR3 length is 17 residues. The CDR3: CAIKDTSGREISYEQYF. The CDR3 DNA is TGTGCCATCAAGGATACTAGCGGAAGGGAAATTTCCTACGAGCAGTACTTC.

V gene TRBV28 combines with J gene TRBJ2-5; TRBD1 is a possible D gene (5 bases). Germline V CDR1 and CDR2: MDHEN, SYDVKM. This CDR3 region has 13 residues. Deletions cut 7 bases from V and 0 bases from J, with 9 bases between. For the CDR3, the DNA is TGTGCCAGCAACGACAGAAACCAAGAGACCCAGTACTTC. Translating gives CASNDRNQETQYF.

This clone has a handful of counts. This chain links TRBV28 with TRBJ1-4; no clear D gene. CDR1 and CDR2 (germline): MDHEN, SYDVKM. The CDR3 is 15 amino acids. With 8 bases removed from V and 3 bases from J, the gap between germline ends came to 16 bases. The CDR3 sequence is CASSPPREPNEKLFF. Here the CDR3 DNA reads TGTGCCAGCTCGCCTCCCCGGGAGCCTAATGAAAAACTGTTTTTT. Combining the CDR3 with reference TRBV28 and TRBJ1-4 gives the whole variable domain DVKVTQSSRYLVKRTGEKVFLECVQDMDHENMFWYRQDPGLGLRLIYFSYDVKMKEKGDIPEGYSVSREKKERFSLILESASTNQTSMYLCASSPPREPNEKLFFGSGTQLSVL.

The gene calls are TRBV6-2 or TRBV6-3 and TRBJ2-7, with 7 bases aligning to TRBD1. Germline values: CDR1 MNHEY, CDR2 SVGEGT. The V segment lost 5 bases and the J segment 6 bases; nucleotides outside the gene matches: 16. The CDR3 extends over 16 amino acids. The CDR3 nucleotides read TGTGCCAGCAGTCGCCAAATAGGGACAGAGCCTACCGAGCAGTACTTC. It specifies CASSRQIGTEPTEQYF.

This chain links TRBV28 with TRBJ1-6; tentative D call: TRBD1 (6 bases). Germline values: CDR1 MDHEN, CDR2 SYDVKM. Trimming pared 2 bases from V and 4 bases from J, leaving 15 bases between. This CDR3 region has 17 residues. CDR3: CASSLGGQALYNSPLHF. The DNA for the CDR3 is TGTGCCAGCAGTTTAGGGGGCCAAGCTTTGTATAATTCACCCCTCCACTTT.

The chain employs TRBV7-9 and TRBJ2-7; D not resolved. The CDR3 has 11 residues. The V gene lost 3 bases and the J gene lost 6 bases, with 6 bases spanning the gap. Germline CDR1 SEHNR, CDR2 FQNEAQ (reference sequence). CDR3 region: CASSFELEQYF. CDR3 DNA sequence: TGTGCCAGCAGCTTCGAACTCGAGCAGTACTTC. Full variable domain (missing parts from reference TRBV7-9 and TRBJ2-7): DTGVSQNPRHKITKRGQNVTFRCDPISEHNRLYWYRQTLGQGPEFLTYFQNEAQLEKSRLLSDRFSAERPKGSFSTLEIQRTEQGDSAMYLCASSFELEQYFGPGTRLTVT.

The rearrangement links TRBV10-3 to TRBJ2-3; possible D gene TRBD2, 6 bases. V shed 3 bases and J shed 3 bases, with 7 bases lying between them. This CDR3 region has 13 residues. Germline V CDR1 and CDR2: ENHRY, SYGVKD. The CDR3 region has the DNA TGTGCCATCAGTGATCGGGGGACAGATACGCAGTATTTT. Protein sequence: CAISDRGTDTQYF.

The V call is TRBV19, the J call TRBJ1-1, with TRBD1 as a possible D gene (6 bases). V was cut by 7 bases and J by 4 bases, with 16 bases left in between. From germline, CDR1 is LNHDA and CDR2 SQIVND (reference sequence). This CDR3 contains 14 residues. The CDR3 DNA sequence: TGTGCCAGTAACAGGGCCCTACTTCTCACTGAAGCTTTCTTT. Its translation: CASNRALLLTEAFF. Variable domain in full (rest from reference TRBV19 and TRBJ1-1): DGGITQSPKYLFRKEGQNVTLSCEQNLNHDAMYWYRQDPGQGLRLIYYSQIVNDFQKGDIAEGYSVSREKKESFPLTVTSAQKNPTAFYLCASNRALLLTEAFFGQGTRLTVV.

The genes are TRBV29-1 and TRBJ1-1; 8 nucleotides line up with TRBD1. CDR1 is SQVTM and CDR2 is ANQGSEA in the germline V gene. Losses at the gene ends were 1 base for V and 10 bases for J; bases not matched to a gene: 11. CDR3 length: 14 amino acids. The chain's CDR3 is CSVEASDREDRAFF. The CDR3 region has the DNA TGCAGCGTTGAAGCCTCGGACAGGGAAGACAGAGCTTTCTTT.

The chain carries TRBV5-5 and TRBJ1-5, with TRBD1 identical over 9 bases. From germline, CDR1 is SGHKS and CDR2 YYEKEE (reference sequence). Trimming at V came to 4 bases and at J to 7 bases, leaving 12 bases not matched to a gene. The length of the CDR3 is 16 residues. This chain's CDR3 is CASSQDTGGAGQPQHF. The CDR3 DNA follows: TGTGCCAGCAGCCAAGATACAGGGGGCGCAGGGCAGCCCCAGCATTTT.

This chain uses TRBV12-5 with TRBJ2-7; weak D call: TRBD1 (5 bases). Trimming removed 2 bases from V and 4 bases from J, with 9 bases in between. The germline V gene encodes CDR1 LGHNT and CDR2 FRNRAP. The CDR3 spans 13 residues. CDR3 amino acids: CASGLSRAYEQYF. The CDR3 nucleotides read TGTGCTAGTGGTTTGAGCAGGGCGTACGAGCAGTACTTC. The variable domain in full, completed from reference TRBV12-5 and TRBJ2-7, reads DARVTQTPRHKVTEMGQEVTMRCQPILGHNTVFWYRQTMMQGLELLAYFRNRAPLDDSGMPKDRFSAEMPDATLATLKIQPSEPRDSAVYFCASGLSRAYEQYFGPGTRLTVT.

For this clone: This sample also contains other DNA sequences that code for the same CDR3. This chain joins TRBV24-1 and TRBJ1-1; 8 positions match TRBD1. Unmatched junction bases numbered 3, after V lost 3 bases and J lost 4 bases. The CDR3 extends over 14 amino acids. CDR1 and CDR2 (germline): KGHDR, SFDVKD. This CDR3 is CATSDRQGSTEAFF. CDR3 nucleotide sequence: TGTGCCACCAGTGATCGACAGGGGAGCACTGAAGCTTTCTTT.